This TCR beta chain was captured by sequencing in a study of regulatory T cells in long-lasting Graves disease. This clonotype was seen ten or more times. No antigen is known for it. Indicated time point: newly diagnosed GD, antithyroid drugs for less than 3 months. From RNA extracted from PBMCs, the TCR library was made. Germline loops: CDR1 PRHDT, CDR2 FYEKMQ (reference sequence). V was trimmed by 0 bases and J by 13 bases, leaving 13 bases between them. The CDR3 runs 13 residues. Study-wide findings and caveats: The number of shared public clonotypes was higher in persistent patients (under 3,000) than new patients (966).

Building of the TCR beta libraries involved iRepertoire HTBI primers and Arm-PCR of CDR3 regions. TCRdb used MiXCR to reprocess the multiplex PCR reads, holding one entry per CDR3 protein. In the table there are approximately 460,000 distinct CDR3 sequences, roughly 15% of which are singletons. These same records also appear under a second study, on T cells in Graves' hyperthyroidism and ophthalmopathy. That publication notes: For the diagnoses, clinical symptoms, serum thyroxine and TRAb, thyroid ultrasound and orbital computed tomography were used. Among clonotypes expanded in thyroid above 0.001, most were also found in blood. The model foresaw ophthalmopathy a median roughly 6.5 months prior to onset.

The genes are TRBV13 and TRBJ2-1; possible D gene TRBD2, 5 bases. This clonotype was obtained from a woman in her 30s with Graves disease. The sample was peripheral blood mononuclear cells (PBMCs), taken at new diagnosis, from a patient treated with antithyroid drugs. The DNA for the CDR3 is TGTGCCAGCAGCTTAGGCGACATAGCGTCCCAGTTCTTC. Protein: CASSLGDIASQFF.